This TCR beta chain was obtained from a study of spatial heterogeneity in lung cancer (dated by TCRdb to between 2018 and 2020). Regarding the study in general: More beta-chain than alpha-chain transcripts were consistently detected, likely reflecting higher beta-chain transcript abundance. A strong correlation was found between TCR transcript counts in tumor regions and a T cell transcriptional module score from matched bulk RNA-seq. In the raw uncorrected reads, each unique combination of TCR and UMI appeared more than ten times on average. In non-small cell lung cancer, the study made a quantitative comparison of TCR alpha and beta repertoires among multiple tumor regions, matched nontumor lung and blood. Nonsynonymous mutation counts, determined by whole-exome sequencing of tumor tissue, were related to features of the TCR repertoire. Both alpha and beta chains were TCR-sequenced in 220 or so tumor regions, 64 matched nontumor lung samples and 45 to 60 PBMC samples obtained at surgery.

A note on this clonotype: Its cognate antigen has yet to be identified. The input lacks base qualities; no much larger clone sits a single base away.

Study-level results and caveats: The count of ubiquitous expanded TCRs correlated with the count of ubiquitous nonsynonymous mutations, and the count of regional expanded TCRs correlated with the count of regional nonsynonymous mutations. The tumor nonsynonymous mutation count correlated with the number of expanded intratumoral alpha and beta TCRs. Additional single-cell paired TCR alpha and beta sequencing was considered necessary to confirm, at a functional level, the hypothesis that regional TCRs recognize regional mutations. TCR-seq coverage of tumor T cells was estimated to be only about 6.7% for alpha chains and roughly 14% for beta chains.

The sample's time point label, decoded: sample taken at primary tumor resection. The donors were some 72 patients from the lung TRACERx cohort who had early-stage, untreated non-small cell lung cancer. For TCR sequencing, whole RNA was extracted from tumor and nontumor lung tissue, or from cryopreserved PBMC samples, and no cell sorting was done. Patients were selected for TCR sequencing only if sufficient RNA was available from at least two tumor regions. A lung pathologist reviewed the tumor and adjacent nontumor lung specimens before the specimens were selected. The library came from 5' RACE. The instrument was a NextSeq 500. To allow correction of PCR and sequencing errors, the TCR library protocol tagged every TCR cDNA molecule with a unique molecular identifier. Concerning the study's data processing: Decombinator tools were used for TCR identification, UMI-based error correction and CDR3 extraction. Expanded TCRs were defined as those above a frequency of 2 per 1,000, corresponding to the top 1% of the tumor frequency distribution. Expanded tumor TCRs were classed as regional if statistically deemed absent (corrected P<0.05) from at least one tumor region, otherwise ubiquitous. Renyi diversity was computed with the R vegan package after each repertoire had been subsampled 100 times to 5,000 TCRs. CDR3 similarity networks were built from amino acid triplet string-kernel similarity, with CDR3s being connected when pairwise similarity was above 0.82. TCRdb reanalyzed the raw reads on its own, using fastp at Q25 for trimming and MiXCR for clone calling, and kept in-frame beta chains. All rows with the same CDR3 protein become a single entry with the most common DNA and genes. None of the V and J calls come from the authors' own analysis; TCRdb made them. The sample table contains about 5,100 distinct CDR3 sequences; only one count was recorded for 7.8% of them. The ten largest clones take up 15% to 20% of the sample.

V trim: 1 base; J trim: 5 bases; unmatched bases: 3. The CDR3 runs 15 amino acids, cysteine and phenylalanine included. Only CDR3 DNA remains: 45 bases, in frame from the first base. CDR1 and CDR2 (SGHRS, YFSETQ) derive from the germline V gene. This receptor was taken from a female donor with early-stage non-small cell lung cancer. The sequencing used lung tumor tissue, collected at surgery. The receptor chain draws on TRBV5-1 and TRBJ2-1; 10 bases in the junction line up with TRBD2. The bases are TGCGCCAGCAGCTTGAAACTAGCGGGACACAATGAGCAGTTCTTC. It translates to CASSLKLAGHNEQFF.